The T cell receptor (beta chain) described here comes from a study of blood T cell repertoires in COVID-19. Across the whole study: Researchers got acute and convalescent COVID-19 samples from the United States, Italy and Spain.

Germline V gene data show CDR1 as MNHEY and CDR2 as SVGAGI. The CDR3 runs 14 residues. The V segment lost 2 bases and the J segment 14 bases; nucleotides outside the gene matches: 9. Assay used: immunoSEQ multiplex PCR; TCRdb lists only in-frame clones, some missing. The table shows about 250,000 clones, with over 80% occurring only once. The specimen was peripheral blood. This clonotype originated in a man in his forties with acute or convalescent COVID-19. The rearrangement uses TRBV6-5 and TRBJ1-6; 7 nucleotides line up with TRBD1. DNA of the CDR3: TGTGCCAGCAGTTACCCCCGGGACAGAAGATCCCTCCACTTT. Amino acid sequence: CASSYPRDRRSLHF.